The 14 T cell receptor beta chains listed next were all sequenced from one sample in a study of beta chain features in type 1 diabetes (dated by TCRdb to the late 2010s). Libraries were constructed by the immunoSEQ multiplex PCR assay. The entire isolated RNA was reverse transcribed using the High Capacity cDNA Reverse Transcription Kit, and thus expressed TCRB transcripts were sequenced. Entries here come from immuneACCESS through TCRdb and include only in-frame sequences with V and J called. Some clones fail to appear in such tables; in the studies checked, an unresolved V gene covers under half of the shortfall, and the cause of the remainder is unknown. The sample data list roughly 500,000 clones, and approximately 28% of these were observed just once. The top ten clones comprise more than 0.055% of the sample. Sequenced input: naive CD4+ T cells from blood. The cell subset or site label for this specimen denotes: true naive CD4+ T cells. Every receptor here comes from a man aged 18 to 29 in good health.

The rearrangement links TRBV30 to TRBJ1-2, with a possible D match to TRBD1 (6 bases). CDR3 length equals 13 residues. Germline V gene lookup returns CDR1 GTSNPN and CDR2 SVGIG (reference sequence). Trimming removed 7 bases at V and 8 bases at J, with 20 bases between. As DNA, the CDR3 is TGTGCCTCTCAACAGGGATATGGGGGAGGCTACACCTTC. Protein: CASQQGYGGGYTF.

A few counts support this clone. The chain uses TRBV19 and TRBJ2-1; 14 bases are a match to TRBD2. With V trimmed by 11 bases and J by 8 bases, 5 bases remained unmatched. CDR1 and CDR2 from the germline V gene are LNHDA and SQIVND (reference sequence). The CDR3 extends over 13 amino acids. This chain's CDR3 is CAARLAGGYEQFF. For the CDR3, the DNA is TGTGCCGCCCGACTAGCGGGAGGGTATGAGCAGTTCTTC.

This clone was counted between two and nine times. The rearrangement links TRBV7-9 to TRBJ1-6, with D uncertain. The germline V gene has CDR1 SEHNR and CDR2 FQNEAQ (reference sequence). The CDR3 has 13 residues. Trimming removed 3 bases at V and 8 bases at J, with 8 bases between. The CDR3 loop reads CASSFPRDSPLHF. CDR3 coding DNA: TGTGCCAGCAGCTTCCCGAGGGATTCACCCCTCCACTTT. Variable domain in full (rest from reference TRBV7-9 and TRBJ1-6): DTGVSQNPRHKITKRGQNVTFRCDPISEHNRLYWYRQTLGQGPEFLTYFQNEAQLEKSRLLSDRFSAERPKGSFSTLEIQRTEQGDSAMYLCASSFPRDSPLHFGNGTRLTVT.

The J gene is TRBJ2-2, the V gene TRBV10-3; D is unclear. The germline V gene has CDR1 ENHRY and CDR2 SYGVKD. This CDR3 comprises 13 residues. The ends were cut back, 8 bases at V and 1 base at J, with 8 bases in the middle. The CDR3 coding sequence is TGTGCCATCCAAGGTTTGAACACCGGGGAGCTGTTTTTT. It translates to CAIQGLNTGELFF.

The table lists this clone with a few counts. V and J are TRBV30 and TRBJ2-4; D not resolved. Germline V CDR1 and CDR2: GTSNPN, SVGIG (reference sequence). The CDR3 runs 13 residues. V was pared by 1 base and J by 0 bases, with 4 bases between. CDR3 region: CAWSGVAKNIQYF. CDR3 DNA sequence: TGTGCCTGGAGTGGGGTAGCCAAAAACATTCAGTACTTC.

The table lists this clone with a few counts. V usage is TRBV30 and J usage is TRBJ2-1; D is perhaps TRBD1 (5 bases). V was cut by 2 bases and J by 3 bases, with 14 bases left in between. In germline, CDR1 is GTSNPN, CDR2 SVGIG (reference sequence). This CDR3 has 15 amino acids. The CDR3 region is CAWSPPGLSYNEQFF. CDR3 nucleotides: TGTGCCTGGAGTCCTCCAGGGTTAAGCTACAATGAGCAGTTCTTC.

This clone was observed a few times. This rearrangement joins TRBV7-9 to TRBJ1-2; maybe TRBD1 (5 bases). Trimming stripped 5 bases from V and 4 bases from J, with 17 bases between. The CDR3 loop spans 15 amino acids. Germline assignment: CDR1 SEHNR and CDR2 FQNEAQ (reference sequence). DNA of the CDR3: TGTGCCAGCAGCCCCCGGGACGGAACATCCTATGGCTACACCTTC. Encoded protein: CASSPRDGTSYGYTF.

This chain connects TRBV18 to TRBJ2-1, with D uncertain. Germline V gene data show CDR1 as KGHSH and CDR2 as LQKENI. The CDR3 consists of 13 residues. Between the trimmed V and J ends, which lost 0 bases and 7 bases, there was a span of 7 bases. The CDR3 DNA is TGTGCCAGCTCACCACCTAGCATGAATGAGCAGTTCTTC. This codes for CASSPPSMNEQFF.

This clone has only a few counts. The chain carries TRBV5-6 and TRBJ2-4; the D gene is possibly TRBD1 (7 bases). The CDR3 runs to 14 residues. Germline V gene sequence: CDR1 SGHDT, CDR2 YYEEEE. The V end was cut by 3 bases, the J end by 8 bases, with 15 bases between. As DNA, the CDR3 is TGTGCCAGCAGCTCGCAGGGGGGTGTCGACATTCAGTACTTC. Translation gives CASSSQGGVDIQYF.

This clone was observed a handful of times. The limits of the CDR3 on the DNA are not certain, so only TCRdb's listed CDR3 is given. The chain couples TRBV21-1 to TRBJ2-3. TRBV21-1 is an annotated pseudogene. Termini included, the CDR3 measures 16 amino acids. This CDR3 reads CASSKGWGSGTDTQYF.

This clone was seen a few times. The genes are TRBV5-1 and TRBJ2-5; weak D call: TRBD1 (5 bases). In germline, CDR1 is SGHRS, CDR2 YFSETQ. Trimming removed 4 bases at V and 5 bases at J, with 15 bases between. The CDR3 extends over 14 amino acids. In DNA, the CDR3 is TGCGCCAGCAGCCCCGAGGCAGGGTTGGAGACCCAGTACTTC. Protein product: CASSPEAGLETQYF.

This clone showed up just once. The chain recombines TRBV1 with TRBJ2-5; TRBD2, the table's D call, lacks a check against the DNA. TRBV1 is a pseudogene segment. The CDR3 has 17 residues. The CDR3 spells CTSSPEVAGVIQETQYF. For the CDR3, the DNA is TGCACCAGCAGCCCCGAGGTAGCGGGAGTAATCCAAGAGACCCAGTACTTC.

J is TRBJ2-7 and V is TRBV6-6; 7 bases are a match to TRBD1. The CDR3 is 13 amino acids. Germline V lookup: CDR1 MNHNY, CDR2 SVGAGI (reference sequence). The junction had 7 bases not matched to a gene; V was cut back by 6 bases and J by 5 bases. Here the CDR3 DNA reads TGTGCCAGCAGCAGGGGACAGAACGACGAGCAGTACTTC. Protein product: CASSRGQNDEQYF.

The chain recombines TRBV30 with TRBJ2-7; TRBD2 might be the D (6 bases). Trimming took 4 bases from V and 1 from J, leaving 11 bases between them. The CDR3 consists of 13 residues. Germline V gene lookup returns CDR1 GTSNPN and CDR2 SVGIG (reference sequence). DNA of the CDR3: TGTGCCTGGACTTACGGGAGTTCCTACGAGCAGTACTTC. It specifies CAWTYGSSYEQYF.